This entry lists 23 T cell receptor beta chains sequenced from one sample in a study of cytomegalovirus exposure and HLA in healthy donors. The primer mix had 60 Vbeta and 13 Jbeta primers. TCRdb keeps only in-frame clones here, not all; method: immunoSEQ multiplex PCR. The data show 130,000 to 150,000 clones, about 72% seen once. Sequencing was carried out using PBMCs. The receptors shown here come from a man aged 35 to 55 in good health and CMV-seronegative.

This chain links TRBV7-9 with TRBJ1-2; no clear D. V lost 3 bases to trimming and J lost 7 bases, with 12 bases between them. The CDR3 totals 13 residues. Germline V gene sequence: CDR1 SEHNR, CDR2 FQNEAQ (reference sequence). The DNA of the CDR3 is TGTGCCAGCAGCTTTGGACTGCCCACTGGCTACACCTTC. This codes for CASSFGLPTGYTF.

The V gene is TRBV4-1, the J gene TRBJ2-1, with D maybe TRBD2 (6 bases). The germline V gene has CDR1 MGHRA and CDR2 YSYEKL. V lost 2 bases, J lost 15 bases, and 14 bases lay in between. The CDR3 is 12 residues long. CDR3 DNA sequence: TGCGCCAGCAGCCAACCCGGGACTGGTCGGTTCTTC. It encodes CASSQPGTGRFF.

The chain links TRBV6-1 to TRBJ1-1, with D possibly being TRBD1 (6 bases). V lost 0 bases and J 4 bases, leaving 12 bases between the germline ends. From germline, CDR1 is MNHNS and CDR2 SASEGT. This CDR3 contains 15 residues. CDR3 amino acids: CASSEALGGTTEAFF. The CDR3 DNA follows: TGTGCCAGCAGTGAAGCGCTAGGGGGAACCACTGAAGCTTTCTTT.

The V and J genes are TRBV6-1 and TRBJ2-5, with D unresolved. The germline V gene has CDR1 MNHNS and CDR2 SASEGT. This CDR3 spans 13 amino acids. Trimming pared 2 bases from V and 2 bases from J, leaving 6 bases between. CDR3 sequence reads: CASSELRQETQYF. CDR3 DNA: TGTGCCAGCAGTGAACTAAGACAAGAGACCCAGTACTTC.

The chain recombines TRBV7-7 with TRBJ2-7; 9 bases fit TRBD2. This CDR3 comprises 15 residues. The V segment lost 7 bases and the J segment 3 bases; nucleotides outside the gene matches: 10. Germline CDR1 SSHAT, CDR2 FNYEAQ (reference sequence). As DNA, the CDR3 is TGTGCCAGCAACCCCCGCTCTAGCGGGATCTACGAGCAGTACTTC. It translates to CASNPRSSGIYEQYF. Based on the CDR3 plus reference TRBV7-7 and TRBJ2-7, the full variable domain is GAGVSQSPRYKVTKRGQDVTLRCDPISSHATLYWYQQALGQGPEFLTYFNYEAQPDKSGLPSDRFSAERPEGSISTLTIQRTEQRDSAMYRCASNPRSSGIYEQYFGPGTRLTVT.

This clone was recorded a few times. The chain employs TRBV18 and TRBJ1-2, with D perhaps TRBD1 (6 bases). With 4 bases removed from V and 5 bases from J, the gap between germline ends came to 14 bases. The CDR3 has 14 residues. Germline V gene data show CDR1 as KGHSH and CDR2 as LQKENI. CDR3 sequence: CASSRGGAEYGYTF. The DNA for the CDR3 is TGTGCCAGCTCACGGGGGGGCGCTGAGTATGGCTACACCTTC.

The DNA for the CDR3 is TGTGCCAGCAGCGACCCAGGGTATGAAAAACTGTTTTTT. Translated: CASSDPGYEKLFF. V is TRBV7-2 and J is TRBJ1-4; D possibly corresponds to TRBD1 (5 bases). Germline V gene sequence: CDR1 SGHTA, CDR2 FQGNSA. The CDR3 length is 13 residues. Trimming removed 5 bases at V and 6 bases at J, with 10 bases between.

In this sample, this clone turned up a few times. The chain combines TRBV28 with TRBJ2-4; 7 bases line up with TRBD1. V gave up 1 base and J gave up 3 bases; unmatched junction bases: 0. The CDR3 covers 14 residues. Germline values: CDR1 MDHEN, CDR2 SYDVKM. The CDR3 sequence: CASSLSGGKNIQYF. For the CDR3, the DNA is TGTGCCAGCAGTTTATCAGGGGGCAAAAACATTCAGTACTTC.

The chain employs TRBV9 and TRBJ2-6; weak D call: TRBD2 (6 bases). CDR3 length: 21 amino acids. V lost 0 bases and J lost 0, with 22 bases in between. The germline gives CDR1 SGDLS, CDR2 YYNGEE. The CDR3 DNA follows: TGTGCCAGCAGCGTAGAGGGAGGTCTAGCCCGCTCTTTCTCTGGGGCCAACGTCCTGACTTTC. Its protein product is CASSVEGGLARSFSGANVLTF.

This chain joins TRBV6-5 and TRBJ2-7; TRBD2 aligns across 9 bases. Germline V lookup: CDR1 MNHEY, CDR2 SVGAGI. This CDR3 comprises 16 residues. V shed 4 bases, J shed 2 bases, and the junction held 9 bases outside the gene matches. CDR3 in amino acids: CASSSQGLARTYEQYF. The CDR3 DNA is TGTGCCAGCAGTTCGCAGGGACTAGCCCGGACCTACGAGCAGTACTTC.

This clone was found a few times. CDR3 sequence: CASMGWDRGQDEQYF. Here the CDR3 DNA reads TGTGCCAGCATGGGGTGGGACAGGGGGCAGGACGAGCAGTACTTC. J is TRBJ2-7 and V is TRBV28; 12 bases match TRBD1. Germline V gene lookup returns CDR1 MDHEN and CDR2 SYDVKM. Trimming removed 7 bases from V and 5 bases from J; junction bases left unmatched: 9. The CDR3 loop spans 15 amino acids.

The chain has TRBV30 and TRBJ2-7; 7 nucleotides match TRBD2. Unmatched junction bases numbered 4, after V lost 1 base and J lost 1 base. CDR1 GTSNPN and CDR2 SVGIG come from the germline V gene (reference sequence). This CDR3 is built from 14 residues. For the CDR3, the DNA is TGTGCCTGGAGTGATTGGCGGGAGTCCTACGAGCAGTACTTC. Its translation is CAWSDWRESYEQYF.

CDR3 in amino acids: CASSLFTSGFPGELFF. The CDR3, as DNA: TGTGCCAGCAGTTTATTCACTAGCGGGTTCCCCGGGGAGCTGTTTTTT. The gene calls are TRBV28 and TRBJ2-2; 9 bases are shared with TRBD2. The CDR3 is made up of 16 amino acids. Germline V gene sequence: CDR1 MDHEN, CDR2 SYDVKM. With 1 base clipped from V and 6 bases from J, the junction kept 6 bases outside the gene matches.

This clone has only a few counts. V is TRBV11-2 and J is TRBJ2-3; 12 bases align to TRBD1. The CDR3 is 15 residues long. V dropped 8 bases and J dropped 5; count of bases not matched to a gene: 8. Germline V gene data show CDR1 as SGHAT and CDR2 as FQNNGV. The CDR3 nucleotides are TGTGCCAGCTCGTCGGGACAGGGGGCCGGAGATACGCAGTATTTT. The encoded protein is CASSSGQGAGDTQYF.

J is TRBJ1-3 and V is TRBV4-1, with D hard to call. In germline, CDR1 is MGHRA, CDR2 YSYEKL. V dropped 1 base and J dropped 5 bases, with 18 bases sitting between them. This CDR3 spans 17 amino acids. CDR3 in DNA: TGCGCCAGCAGCCAAGTTCGAGGAAGGGAGGAAAGAAACACCATATATTTT. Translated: CASSQVRGREERNTIYF.

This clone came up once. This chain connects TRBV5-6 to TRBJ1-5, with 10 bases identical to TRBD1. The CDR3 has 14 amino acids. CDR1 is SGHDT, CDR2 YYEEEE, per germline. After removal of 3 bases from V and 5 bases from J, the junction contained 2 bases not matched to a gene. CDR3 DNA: TGTGCCAGCAGCTGGGGGACAGGGGATCAGCCCCAGCATTTT. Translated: CASSWGTGDQPQHF.

The CDR3 reads CASSKEGQGARTEAFF. In nucleotides, the CDR3 is TGCGCCAGCAGCAAGGAGGGACAGGGGGCTAGGACTGAAGCTTTCTTT. The V gene is TRBV5-1, the J gene TRBJ1-1; 12 bases line up with TRBD1. Trimming took 4 bases from V and 5 from J; bases not matched to a gene: 9. From germline, CDR1 is SGHRS and CDR2 YFSETQ. There are 16 residues in the CDR3.

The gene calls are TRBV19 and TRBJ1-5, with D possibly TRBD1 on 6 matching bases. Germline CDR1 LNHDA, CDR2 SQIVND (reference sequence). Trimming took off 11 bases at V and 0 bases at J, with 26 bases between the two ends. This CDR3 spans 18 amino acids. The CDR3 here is CAGEGRRDKHLSNQPQHF. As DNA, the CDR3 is TGTGCCGGGGAGGGGAGGCGGGACAAGCACCTTAGCAATCAGCCCCAGCATTTT.

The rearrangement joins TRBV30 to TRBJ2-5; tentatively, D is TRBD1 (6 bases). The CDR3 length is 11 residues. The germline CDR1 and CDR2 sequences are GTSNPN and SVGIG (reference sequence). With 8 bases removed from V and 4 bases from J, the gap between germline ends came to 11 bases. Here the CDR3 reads CAGRGAETQYF. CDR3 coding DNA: TGTGCCGGCAGGGGTGCAGAGACCCAGTACTTC.

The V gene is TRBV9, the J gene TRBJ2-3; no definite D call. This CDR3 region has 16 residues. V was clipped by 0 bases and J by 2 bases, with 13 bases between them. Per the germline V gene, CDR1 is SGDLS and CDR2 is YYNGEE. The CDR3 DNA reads TGTGCCAGCAGCGTAGGGCTAGTCCCCAACACAGATACGCAGTATTTT. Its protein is CASSVGLVPNTDTQYF.

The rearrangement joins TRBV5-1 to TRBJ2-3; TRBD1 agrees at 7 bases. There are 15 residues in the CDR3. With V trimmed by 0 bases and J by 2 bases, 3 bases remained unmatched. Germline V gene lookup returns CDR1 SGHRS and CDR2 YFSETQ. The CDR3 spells CASSLGGQITDTQYF. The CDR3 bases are TGCGCCAGCAGCTTGGGGGGACAGATCACAGATACGCAGTATTTT.

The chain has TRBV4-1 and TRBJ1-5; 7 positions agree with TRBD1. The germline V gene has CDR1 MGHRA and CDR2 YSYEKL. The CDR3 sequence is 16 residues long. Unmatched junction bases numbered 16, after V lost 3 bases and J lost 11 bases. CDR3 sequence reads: CASSHEDRSGYGSQHF. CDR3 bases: TGCGCCAGCAGCCATGAGGACAGGTCCGGATATGGGTCCCAGCATTTT.

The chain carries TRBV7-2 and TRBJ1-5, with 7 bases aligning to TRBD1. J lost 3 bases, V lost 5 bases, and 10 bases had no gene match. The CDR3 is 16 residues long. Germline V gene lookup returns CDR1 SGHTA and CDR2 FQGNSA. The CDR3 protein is CASSPTGQPTNQPQHF. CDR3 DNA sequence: TGTGCCAGCAGCCCTACGGGACAGCCCACCAATCAGCCCCAGCATTTT.